This T cell receptor beta chain stems from a study of blood T cells in healthy people across ages. General study points: TCR beta diversity correlated strongly with naive T cell percentage. Diversity was estimated from one million T cells, and these estimates were considered underestimates.

Next came a second PCR, run for about 7 to 11 cycles, which used a sample-barcoded 5' primer along with a J-beta primer mix. TCRdb re-derived calls from the 5' RACE reads in MiXCR, one entry per CDR3 protein. The sample lists approximately 690,000 distinct CDR3 sequences, 58% occurring once. CDR3 length: 15 residues. V lost 0 bases, J lost 3 bases, and 6 bases lay in between. In germline, CDR1 is LNHNV, CDR2 YYDKDF (reference sequence). Extraction yielded at least 6 micrograms of total RNA per sample. As regards this clonotype: Its antigen remains unidentified.

This clonotype was sampled from a man in his 60s in good health. The chain has TRBV15 and TRBJ2-6; D not certain. The sample consisted of blood. The CDR3: CATSRDRVGANVLTF. The CDR3 DNA is TGTGCCACCAGCAGAGATCGAGTTGGGGCCAACGTCCTGACTTTC. Supplemented by reference TRBV15 and TRBJ2-6, the full variable domain reads DAMVIQNPRYQVTQFGKPVTLSCSQTLNHNVMYWYQQKSSQAPKLLFHYYDKDFNNEADTPDNFQSRRPNTSFCFLDIRSPGLGDTAMYLCATSRDRVGANVLTFGAGSRLTVL.